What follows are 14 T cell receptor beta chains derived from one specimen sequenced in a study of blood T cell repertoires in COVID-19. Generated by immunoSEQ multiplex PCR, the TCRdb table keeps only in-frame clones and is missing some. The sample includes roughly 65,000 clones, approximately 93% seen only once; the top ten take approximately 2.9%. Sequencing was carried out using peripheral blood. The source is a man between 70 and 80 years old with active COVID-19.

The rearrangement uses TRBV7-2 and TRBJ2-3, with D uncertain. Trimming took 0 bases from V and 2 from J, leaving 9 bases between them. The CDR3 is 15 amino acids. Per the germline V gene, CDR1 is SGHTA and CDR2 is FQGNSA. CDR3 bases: TGTGCCAGCAGCTTAGCGAACTACCTCACAGATACGCAGTATTTT. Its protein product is CASSLANYLTDTQYF.

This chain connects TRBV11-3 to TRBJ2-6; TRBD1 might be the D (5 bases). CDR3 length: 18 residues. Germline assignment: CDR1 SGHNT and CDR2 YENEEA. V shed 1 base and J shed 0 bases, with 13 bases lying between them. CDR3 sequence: CASSLASTAFSGANVLTF. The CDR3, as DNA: TGTGCCAGCAGCTTAGCTTCGACAGCCTTCTCTGGGGCCAACGTCCTGACTTTC.

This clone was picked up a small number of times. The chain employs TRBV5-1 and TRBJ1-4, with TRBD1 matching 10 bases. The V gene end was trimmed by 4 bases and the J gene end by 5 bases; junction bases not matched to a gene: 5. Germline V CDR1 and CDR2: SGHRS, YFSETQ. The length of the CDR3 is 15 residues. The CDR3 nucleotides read TGCGCCAGCAGCGCCGGACAGGGGGGAAATGAAAAACTGTTTTTT. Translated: CASSAGQGGNEKLFF.

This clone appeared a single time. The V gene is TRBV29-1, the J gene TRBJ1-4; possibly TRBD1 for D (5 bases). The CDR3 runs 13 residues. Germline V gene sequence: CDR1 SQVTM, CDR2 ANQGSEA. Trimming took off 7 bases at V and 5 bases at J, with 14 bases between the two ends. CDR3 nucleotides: TGCAGCGCAATGACAGCCCAAAATGAAAAACTGTTTTTT. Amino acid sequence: CSAMTAQNEKLFF.

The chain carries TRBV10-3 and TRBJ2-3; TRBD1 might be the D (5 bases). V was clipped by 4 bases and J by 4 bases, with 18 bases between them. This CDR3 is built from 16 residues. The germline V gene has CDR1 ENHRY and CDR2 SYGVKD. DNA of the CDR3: TGTGCCATCAGTGCGGTTCAGGGTGCGATCGCAGATACGCAGTATTTT. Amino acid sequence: CAISAVQGAIADTQYF.

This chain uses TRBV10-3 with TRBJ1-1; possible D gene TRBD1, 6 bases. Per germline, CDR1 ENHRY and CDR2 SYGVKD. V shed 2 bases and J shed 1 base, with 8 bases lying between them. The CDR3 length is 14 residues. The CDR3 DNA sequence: TGTGCCATCAGTGAGAGGGGACAGAACACTGAAGCTTTCTTT. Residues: CAISERGQNTEAFF.

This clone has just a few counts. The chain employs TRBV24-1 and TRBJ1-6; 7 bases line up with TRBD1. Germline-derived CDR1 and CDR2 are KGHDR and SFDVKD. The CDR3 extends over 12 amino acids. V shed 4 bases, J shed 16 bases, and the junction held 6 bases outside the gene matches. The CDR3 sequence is CATSEAGTELHF. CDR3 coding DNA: TGTGCCACCAGTGAGGCCGGGACAGAGCTCCACTTT.

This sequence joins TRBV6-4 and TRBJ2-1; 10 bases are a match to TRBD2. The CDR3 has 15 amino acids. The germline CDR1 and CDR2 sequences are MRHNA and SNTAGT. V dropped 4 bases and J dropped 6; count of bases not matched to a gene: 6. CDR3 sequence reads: CASSASLAGANEQFF. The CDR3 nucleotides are TGTGCCAGCAGTGCCAGTCTAGCGGGGGCCAATGAGCAGTTCTTC.

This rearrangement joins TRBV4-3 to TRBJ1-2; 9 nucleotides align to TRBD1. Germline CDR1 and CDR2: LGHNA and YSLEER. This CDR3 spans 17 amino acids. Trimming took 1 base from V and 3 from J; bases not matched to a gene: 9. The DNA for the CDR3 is TGCGCCAGCAGCCAAGTAGGGACAGGGCCCGTGGACTATGGCTACACCTTC. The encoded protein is CASSQVGTGPVDYGYTF.

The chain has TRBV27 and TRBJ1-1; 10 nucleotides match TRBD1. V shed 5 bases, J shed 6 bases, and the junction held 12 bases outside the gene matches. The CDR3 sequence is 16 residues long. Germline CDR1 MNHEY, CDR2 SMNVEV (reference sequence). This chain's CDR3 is CASSRDGTGEYAEAFF. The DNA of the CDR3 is TGTGCCAGCAGTCGAGATGGGACAGGGGAGTACGCTGAAGCTTTCTTT.

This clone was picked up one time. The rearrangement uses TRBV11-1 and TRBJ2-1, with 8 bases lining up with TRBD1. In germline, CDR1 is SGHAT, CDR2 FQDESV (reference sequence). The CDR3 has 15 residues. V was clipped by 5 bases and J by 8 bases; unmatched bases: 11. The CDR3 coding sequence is TGTGCCAGCAGCCCCCTTCGGGACAGGACCCATGAGCAGTTCTTC. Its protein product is CASSPLRDRTHEQFF.

For the CDR3, the DNA is TGCGCCAGCAGCACGGCACAGACACAAGAGACCCAGTACTTC. It translates to CASSTAQTQETQYF. The chain employs TRBV5-1 and TRBJ2-5, with D hard to call. Per the germline V gene, CDR1 is SGHRS and CDR2 is YFSETQ. V gave up 4 bases and J gave up 2 bases, with 12 bases separating them. The CDR3 consists of 14 residues.

The CDR3 DNA follows: TGTGCCAGCAGCTCCACAATTAACACCGGGGAGCTGTTTTTT. This gives the protein CASSSTINTGELFF. The gene calls are TRBV7-8 and TRBJ2-2; D is unclear. Germline V gene lookup returns CDR1 SGHVS and CDR2 FQNEAQ. The germline V and J ends were trimmed by 4 bases and 2 bases, with 8 bases remaining between them. The CDR3 loop spans 14 amino acids.

The CDR3 DNA reads as TGTGCCAGCAGCCAGAAACAGGGAGAAGGGGAGCTGTTTTTT. Residues: CASSQKQGEGELFF. V is TRBV21-1 and J is TRBJ2-2; TRBD1 was called by the table and not checked on the DNA. TRBV21-1 is an annotated pseudogene. The CDR3 consists of 14 residues.